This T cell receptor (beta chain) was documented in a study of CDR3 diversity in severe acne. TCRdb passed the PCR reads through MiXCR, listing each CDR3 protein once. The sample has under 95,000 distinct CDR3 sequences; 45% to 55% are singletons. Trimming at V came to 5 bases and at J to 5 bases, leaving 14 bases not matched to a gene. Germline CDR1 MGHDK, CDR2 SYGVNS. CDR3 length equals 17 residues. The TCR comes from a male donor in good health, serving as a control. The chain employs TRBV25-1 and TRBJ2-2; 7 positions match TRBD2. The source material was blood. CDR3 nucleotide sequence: TGTGCCAGCAGTTCCCCGAGTGTAGCGGGCCTGACCGGGGAGCTGTTTTTT. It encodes CASSSPSVAGLTGELFF. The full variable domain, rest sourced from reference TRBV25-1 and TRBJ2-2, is EADIYQTPRYLVIGTGKKITLECSQTMGHDKMYWYQQDPGMELHLIHYSYGVNSTEKGDLSSESTVSRIRTEHFPLTLESARPSHTSQYLCASSSPSVAGLTGELFFGEGSRLTVL.